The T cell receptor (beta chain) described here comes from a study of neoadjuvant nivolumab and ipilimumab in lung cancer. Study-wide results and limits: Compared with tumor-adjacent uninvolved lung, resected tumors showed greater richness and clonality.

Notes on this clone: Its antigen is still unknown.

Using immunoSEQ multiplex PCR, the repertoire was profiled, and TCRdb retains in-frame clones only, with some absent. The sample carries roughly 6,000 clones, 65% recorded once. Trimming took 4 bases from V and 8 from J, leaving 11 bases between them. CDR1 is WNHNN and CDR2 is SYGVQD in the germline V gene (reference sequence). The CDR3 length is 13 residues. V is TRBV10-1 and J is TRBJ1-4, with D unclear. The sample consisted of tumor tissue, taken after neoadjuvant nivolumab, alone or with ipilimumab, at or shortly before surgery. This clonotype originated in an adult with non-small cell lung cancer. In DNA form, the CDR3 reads TGCGCCAGCAGTGGAAGCCTCGGGGAAAAACTGTTTTTT. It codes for CASSGSLGEKLFF.